A selection of T cell receptor beta chains follows, all from one sample in a study of cytomegalovirus exposure and HLA in healthy donors. Generated by immunoSEQ multiplex PCR, the TCRdb table keeps only in-frame clones and is missing some. The table includes about 120,000 clones, roughly 79% detected once. Sequencing was carried out using PBMCs. The receptor set was obtained from a woman in her late teens or twenties in good health and CMV-seronegative. The CDR3 runs from the conserved cysteine through the conserved F or W. Fields, in order: clone size, V gene, D gene, J gene, CDR3 protein, CDR3 DNA. D genes are given only for firm matches. The size field is filled for only some rows; it gives once, few, many or a size class.

>.|TRBV5-4|.|TRBJ1-6
CASSLLGNSPLHF
TGTGCCAGCAGCTTGTTGGGCAATTCACCCCTCCACTTT
>.|TRBV5-1|TRBD1|TRBJ1-2
CASSTGQGARDGYTF
TGCGCCAGCAGCACCGGACAGGGGGCGCGTGATGGCTACACCTTC
>.|TRBV7-2|TRBD2|TRBJ2-5
CASSSGAGGWETQYF
TGTGCCAGCAGCAGTGGTGCGGGGGGATGGGAGACCCAGTACTTC
>.|TRBV4-1|.|TRBJ2-7
CASSQARAWEQYF
TGCGCCAGCAGCCAAGCGAGAGCGTGGGAGCAGTACTTC
>.|TRBV5-6|.|TRBJ1-2
CASRLGWQGMGGYTF
TGTGCCAGCAGACTTGGATGGCAGGGGATGGGCGGCTACACCTTC
>.|TRBV9|.|TRBJ2-1
CASSPSPSAINEQFF
TGTGCCAGCAGCCCCAGTCCTAGCGCTATCAATGAGCAGTTCTTC
>.|TRBV2|TRBD1|TRBJ1-1
CASKPGQGSTEAFF
TGTGCCAGCAAGCCGGGACAGGGAAGCACTGAAGCTTTCTTT
>.|TRBV2|.|TRBJ1-1
CASSERLGTEAFF
TGTGCCAGCAGTGAACGACTGGGCACTGAAGCTTTCTTT
>.|TRBV6-5|.|TRBJ1-1
CASSYWSAGRNTEAFF
TGTGCCAGCAGTTACTGGTCTGCAGGAAGGAACACTGAAGCTTTCTTT
>.|TRBV9|.|TRBJ1-1
CASSAGPGDEAFF
TGTGCCAGCAGCGCGGGGCCAGGGGATGAAGCTTTCTTT
>.|TRBV5-1|.|TRBJ1-2
CASSPDTSYGYTF
TGCGCCAGCAGCCCGGACACGTCTTATGGCTACACCTTC
>.|TRBV7-8|.|TRBJ1-1
CASSLSLSLNTEAFF
TGTGCCAGCAGCTTATCACTTAGTCTGAACACTGAAGCTTTCTTT
>.|TRBV13|TRBD1|TRBJ1-1
CASSLTGGDLAFF
TGTGCCAGCAGCTTAACAGGGGGCGACTTAGCTTTCTTT
>.|TRBV7-3|.|TRBJ1-1
CASSPRGGEAFF
TGTGCCAGCAGCCCACGGGGAGGGGAAGCTTTCTTT
>.|TRBV28|TRBD1|TRBJ1-5
CASNQDRGRQPQHF
TGTGCCAGCAACCAGGACAGGGGTAGGCAGCCCCAGCATTTT
>once|TRBV25-1|TRBD1|TRBJ2-7
CASSYLGGKYEQYF
TGTGCCAGCAGTTACCTAGGGGGCAAGTACGAGCAGTACTTC
>.|TRBV29-1|TRBD1|TRBJ2-5
CSVRQGVETQYF
TGCAGCGTCAGACAGGGAGTAGAGACCCAGTACTTC
>.|TRBV28|.|TRBJ2-7
CASSPSPPGTYEQYF
TGTGCCAGCAGTCCTTCCCCTCCTGGCACCTACGAGCAGTACTTC
>few|TRBV19|TRBD2|TRBJ2-3
CASSILAGGLTDTQYF
TGTGCCAGTAGTATACTAGCGGGGGGCCTCACAGATACGCAGTATTTT
>.|TRBV5-1|TRBD1|TRBJ2-5
CASSSTGAPVQETQYF
TGCGCCAGCAGCTCGACAGGGGCGCCTGTCCAAGAGACCCAGTACTTC